This entry is about one T cell receptor (beta chain). Germline is not matched at one junction end, which may reflect a read error. The CDR3 loop spans 13 amino acids. Germline V gene data show CDR1 as SGHRS and CDR2 as YFSETQ. The data were obtained in a study of tumor-infiltrating lymphocytes in primary liver carcinoma. Study-wide background: These were node-negative, non-metastatic T1-T3 tumors of roughly 4 to 10 cm. About 3.65 to 8 million productive TCRbeta reads were obtained from the samples, with similar numbers across tissue types.

RNA and DNA were co-extracted from approximately 20-30 mg of unsorted bulk tissue. No treatment had been given to the patients, who were chronically infected with HBV. The authors sampled five separate regions per tumor. cDNA specific to TCR beta was made from 500 ng of total RNA, with a constant-region primer employed for priming. Nested multiplex PCR, run for three rounds with slightly modified ARM-PCR, yielded TCR beta libraries. The first two PCR rounds used TRBV1-TRBV30 primers with a Cbeta primer, roughly 10 cycles each. TCRdb recomputed calls from the multiplex PCR reads with MiXCR, one row per CDR3 protein. Among 110,000 or so distinct CDR3 sequences listed, 80% to 85% were seen once.

The chain combines TRBV5-1 with TRBJ2-2; TRBD1 or TRBD2 may be the D gene (5 bases each). The material sequenced was liver tumor tissue from sampling region 3. The subset: tumor region T3, left-lateral pole. The source of this sequence is a middle-aged man with primary liver carcinoma and hepatitis B virus infection. CDR3 residues: CVSSRANTRELFF. The CDR3 nucleotides read TGCGTCAGCAGTCGCGCTAACACCAGGGAGCTGTTTTTC. Based on the CDR3 plus reference TRBV5-1 and TRBJ2-2, the full variable domain is KAGVTQTPRYLIKTRGQQVTLSCSPISGHRSVSWYQQTPGQGLQFLFEYFSETQRNKGNFPGRFSGRQFSNSRSEMNVSTLELGDSALYLCVSSRANTRELFFGEGSRLTVL.